The 18 T cell receptor beta chains below come from one sample, sequenced in a study of blood T cell repertoires in COVID-19. Assay: immunoSEQ multiplex PCR; the TCRdb copy retains only in-frame clones and omits some. The data hold just over 150,000 clones, with about nine tenths observed a single time. Material for sequencing was peripheral blood. The receptors originated from a woman in her 70s with acute or convalescent COVID-19.

This chain links TRBV27 with TRBJ1-3; D is undetermined. Trimming took 1 base from V and 7 from J, leaving 11 bases between them. Germline V CDR1 and CDR2: MNHEY, SMNVEV (reference sequence). The CDR3 extends over 14 amino acids. The CDR3 reads CASSLLQPGNTIYF. In DNA form, the CDR3 reads TGTGCCAGCAGTTTATTACAGCCGGGGAACACCATATATTTT.

The V and J genes are TRBV2 and TRBJ1-5; 8 bases align to TRBD1. J lost 1 base, V lost 6 bases, and 5 bases had no gene match. The CDR3 covers 15 residues. Germline-derived CDR1 and CDR2 are SNHLY and FYNNEI. The CDR3 here is CASRLQGGSNQPQHF. CDR3 nucleotides: TGTGCCAGCAGGCTACAGGGGGGAAGCAATCAGCCCCAGCATTTT.

This sequence joins TRBV19 and TRBJ2-3; 15 nucleotides align to TRBD2. Losses at the gene ends were 4 bases for V and 5 bases for J; bases not matched to a gene: 13. The CDR3 has 19 residues. From germline, CDR1 is LNHDA and CDR2 SQIVND (reference sequence). This CDR3 is CASSTGLAGGLRVRDTQYF. For the CDR3, the DNA is TGTGCCAGTAGTACAGGACTAGCGGGGGGGTTAAGGGTGAGAGATACGCAGTATTTT.

The chain is built from TRBV19 and TRBJ1-3; weak D call: TRBD1 (5 bases). The CDR3 spans 15 residues. The germline V gene has CDR1 LNHDA and CDR2 SQIVND (reference sequence). V was cut by 3 bases and J by 4 bases, with 13 bases left in between. In DNA form, the CDR3 reads TGTGCCAGTAGTATGGGGCAGTCAGAAGGAAACACCATATATTTT. Its protein is CASSMGQSEGNTIYF.

The chain uses TRBV19 and TRBJ1-2, with D possibly being TRBD1 (6 bases). The V end lost 5 bases, the J end lost 8 bases, and 18 bases lay between the germline ends. This CDR3 spans 14 amino acids. Per germline, CDR1 LNHDA and CDR2 SQIVND (reference sequence). CDR3 residues: CASSLPGQLKGYTF. DNA of the CDR3: TGTGCCAGTAGTCTACCAGGACAGTTAAAGGGCTACACCTTC.

The CDR3, as DNA: TGTGCCAGCAGTTTGAATGTTCGACTCGGCACAGATACGCAGTATTTT. Encoded protein: CASSLNVRLGTDTQYF. The chain combines TRBV28 with TRBJ2-3; D unclear. Looked up from germline, CDR1 is MDHEN and CDR2 is SYDVKM. The CDR3 length is 16 residues. Trimming cost V 3 bases and J 1 base, with 14 bases left between them. Using reference TRBV28 and TRBJ2-3 for the parts outside the CDR3, the full variable domain is DVKVTQSSRYLVKRTGEKVFLECVQDMDHENMFWYRQDPGLGLRLIYFSYDVKMKEKGDIPEGYSVSREKKERFSLILESASTNQTSMYLCASSLNVRLGTDTQYFGPGTRLTVL.

The gene calls are TRBV6-5 and TRBJ2-7, with TRBD1 matching over 9 bases. Germline values: CDR1 MNHEY, CDR2 SVGAGI. The CDR3 is 15 amino acids. Unmatched junction bases numbered 12, after V lost 5 bases and J lost 7 bases. The CDR3 region has the DNA TGTGCCAGCAGTCCATGGAGGGACAGGGCGGGGGAGCAGTACTTC. Amino acid sequence: CASSPWRDRAGEQYF.

This chain links TRBV5-1 with TRBJ1-2; unclear D gene. Germline V gene sequence: CDR1 SGHRS, CDR2 YFSETQ. Trimming pared 0 bases from V and 0 bases from J, leaving 6 bases between. This CDR3 spans 14 amino acids. The chain's CDR3 is CASSLDAANYGYTF. CDR3 bases: TGCGCCAGCAGCTTGGATGCAGCTAACTATGGCTACACCTTC.

The chain uses TRBV12-3 or TRBV12-4 and TRBJ1-1; TRBD1 aligns across 9 bases. Losses at the gene ends were 6 bases for V and 11 bases for J; bases not matched to a gene: 7. The CDR3 spans 12 residues. The CDR3 bases are TGTGCCAGCAGCCATGGGGACAGGGAGGCTTTCTTT. Its translation is CASSHGDREAFF.

This chain joins TRBV6-2 or TRBV6-3 and TRBJ1-2, with TRBD1 as a possible D gene (6 bases). Trimming cost V 5 bases and J 8 bases, with 15 bases left between them. Germline lookup yields CDR1 MNHEY and CDR2 SVGEGT. The CDR3 is made up of 13 amino acids. CDR3 loop: CASSDPDSHGYTF. The CDR3 DNA is TGTGCCAGCAGTGACCCGGACAGCCACGGCTACACCTTC.

The V and J genes are TRBV27 and TRBJ1-2, with TRBD1 matching over 9 bases. The CDR3 spans 15 residues. CDR1 and CDR2 (germline): MNHEY, SMNVEV (reference sequence). Trimming at V came to 5 bases and at J to 7 bases, leaving 11 bases not matched to a gene. The CDR3 spells CASSLNRDRVRGYTF. CDR3 coding DNA: TGTGCCAGCAGTCTTAACCGGGACAGGGTGCGTGGCTACACCTTC.

The V and J genes are TRBV5-4 and TRBJ2-5; TRBD2 agrees at 13 bases. CDR3 length: 16 amino acids. CDR1 SGHNT and CDR2 YYREEE come from the germline V gene (reference sequence). V gave up 4 bases and J gave up 3 bases; unmatched junction bases: 6. CDR3 in amino acids: CASSLTSGGAEETQYF. CDR3 DNA sequence: TGTGCCAGCAGCCTCACTAGCGGGGGGGCGGAAGAGACCCAGTACTTC.

The CDR3 bases are TGTGCCTGGAGTTTACAGGGGGCAATGGAAGCTTTCTTT. Amino acids: CAWSLQGAMEAFF. The genes are TRBV30 and TRBJ1-1; 9 bases are a match to TRBD1. CDR1 and CDR2 from the germline V gene are GTSNPN and SVGIG (reference sequence). V dropped 2 bases and J dropped 8; count of bases not matched to a gene: 6. This CDR3 has 13 amino acids.

The rearrangement joins TRBV24-1 to TRBJ2-5, with D maybe TRBD1 (5 bases). V lost 3 bases and J lost 1, with 17 bases in between. The CDR3 is made up of 17 amino acids. The germline gives CDR1 KGHDR, CDR2 SFDVKD. This CDR3 reads CATSDPLDTLGQETQYF. As DNA, the CDR3 is TGTGCCACCAGTGATCCTTTGGACACTTTAGGCCAAGAGACCCAGTACTTC.

The CDR3 spells CASSPGTFLYGYTF. DNA of the CDR3: TGTGCCAGCAGCCCCGGGACATTCCTCTATGGCTACACCTTC. This chain uses TRBV3-1 (or the pseudogene TRBV3-2) with TRBJ1-2; D is possibly TRBD1 (6 bases). Germline assignment: CDR1 LGHDT and CDR2 YNNKEL (reference sequence). The CDR3 runs to 14 residues. V gave up 4 bases and J gave up 4 bases, with 13 bases separating them.

The V and J genes are TRBV27 and TRBJ1-2; 9 bases agree with TRBD1. Germline V lookup: CDR1 MNHEY, CDR2 SMNVEV (reference sequence). This CDR3 has 13 residues. V lost 6 bases and J lost 7; bases outside the gene matches: 6. For the CDR3, the DNA is TGTGCCAGCAGCTTCGGACAGGGGCCTGGCTACACCTTC. Residues: CASSFGQGPGYTF.

V gene TRBV7-8 combines with J gene TRBJ2-7, with unresolved D. The CDR3 has 15 amino acids. V was cut by 3 bases and J by 2 bases, with 14 bases left in between. The germline V gene encodes CDR1 SGHVS and CDR2 FQNEAQ. CDR3 sequence reads: CASSFRQNPTYEQYV. The CDR3 coding sequence is TGTGCCAGCAGCTTCAGGCAGAACCCTACCTACGAGCAGTACGTC.

V usage is TRBV19 and J usage is TRBJ1-2; a weak D match, TRBD1 (6 bases). Trimming cost V 6 bases and J 4 bases, with 12 bases left between them. CDR3 length: 13 amino acids. Germline V gene sequence: CDR1 LNHDA, CDR2 SQIVND (reference sequence). The CDR3 region has the DNA TGTGCCAGTAGACAGGGACGGACCTATGGCTACACCTTC. This codes for CASRQGRTYGYTF.